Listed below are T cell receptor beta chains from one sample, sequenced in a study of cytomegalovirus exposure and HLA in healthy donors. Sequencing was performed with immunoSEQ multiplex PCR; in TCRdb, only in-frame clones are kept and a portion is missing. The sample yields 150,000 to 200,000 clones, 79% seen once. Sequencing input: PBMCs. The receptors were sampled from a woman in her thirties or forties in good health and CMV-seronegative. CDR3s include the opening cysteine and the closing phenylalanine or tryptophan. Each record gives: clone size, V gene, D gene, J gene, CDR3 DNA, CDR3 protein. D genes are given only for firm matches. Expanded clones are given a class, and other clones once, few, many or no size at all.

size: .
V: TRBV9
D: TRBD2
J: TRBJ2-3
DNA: TGTGCCAGCAGTAACGGGGGGGCCCGCACAGATACGCAGTATTTT
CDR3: CASSNGGARTDTQYF

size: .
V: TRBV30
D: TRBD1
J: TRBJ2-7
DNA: TGTGCCTGGAGGGGGGACAGGGGGGGTGAGCAGTACTTC
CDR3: CAWRGDRGGEQYF

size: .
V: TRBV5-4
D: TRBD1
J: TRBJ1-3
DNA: TGTGCCAGCAGCCCGGGACAGCGCTCTGGAAACACCATATATTTT
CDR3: CASSPGQRSGNTIYF

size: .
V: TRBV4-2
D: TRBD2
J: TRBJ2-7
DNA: TGTGCCAGCAGCCGCAACCTCCTAGCGGGAGTATCCGAGCAGTACTTC
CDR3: CASSRNLLAGVSEQYF

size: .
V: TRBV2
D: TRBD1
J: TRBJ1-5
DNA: TGTGCCAGCAGCTGGGACAGGTGGAAGGGAGCCCAGCATTTT
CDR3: CASSWDRWKGAQHF

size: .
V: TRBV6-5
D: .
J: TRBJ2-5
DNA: TGTGCCAGCAGTTACTCAGCAGGGGGGGAGACCCAGTACTTC
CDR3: CASSYSAGGETQYF

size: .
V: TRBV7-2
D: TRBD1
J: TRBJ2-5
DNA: TGTGCCAGCAGCCTGACAGGGGGCCAAGAGACCCAGTACTTC
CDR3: CASSLTGGQETQYF

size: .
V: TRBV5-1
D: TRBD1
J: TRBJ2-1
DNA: TGCGCCAGCAGCTTGGGTGACAGGGGCAATGAGCAGTTCTTC
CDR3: CASSLGDRGNEQFF

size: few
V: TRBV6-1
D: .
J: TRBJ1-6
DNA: TGTGCCAGCAGTGAAGCGGGGCACGATTCACCCCTCCACTTT
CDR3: CASSEAGHDSPLHF

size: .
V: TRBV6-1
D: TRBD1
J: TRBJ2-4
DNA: TGTGCCAGCAGTGTTCCGGGACAGGGGAAAAACATTCAGTACTTC
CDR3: CASSVPGQGKNIQYF

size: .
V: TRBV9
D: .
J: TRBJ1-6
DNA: TGTGCCAGCAGCCCGCAGGGGATGGCGGATTCACCCCTCCACTTT
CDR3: CASSPQGMADSPLHF

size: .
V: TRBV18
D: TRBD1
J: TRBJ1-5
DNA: TGTGCCAGCTCACTACGGACAGGATCCTCGGAATCGCCCCAGCATTTT
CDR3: CASSLRTGSSESPQHF

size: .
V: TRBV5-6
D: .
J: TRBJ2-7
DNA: TGTGCCAGCAGCTTGTCGGGCGCGGGTCCAAACTCCTACGAGCAGTACTTC
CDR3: CASSLSGAGPNSYEQYF

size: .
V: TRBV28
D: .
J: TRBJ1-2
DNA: TGTGCCAGCAGAATCACGGGGGGCATATGGGGCTACACCTTC
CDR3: CASRITGGIWGYTF

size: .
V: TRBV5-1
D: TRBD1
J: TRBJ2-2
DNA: TGCGCCAGCAGCCTGGGTTCAGAACAGGGGGTCGGGAAGAACACCGGGGAGCTGTTTTTT
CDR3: CASSLGSEQGVGKNTGELFF

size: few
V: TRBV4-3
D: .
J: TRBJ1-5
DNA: TGCGCCAGCAGCCAAGATAACAGTGGACAGCCCCAGCATTTT
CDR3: CASSQDNSGQPQHF

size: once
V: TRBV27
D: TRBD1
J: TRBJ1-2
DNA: TGTGCCAGCAGTCCCAGGGGACAGAACTATGGCTACACCTTC
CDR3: CASSPRGQNYGYTF

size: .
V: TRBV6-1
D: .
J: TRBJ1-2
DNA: TGTGCCAGCAGAATGGTAGCTGAGGGCTACACCTTC
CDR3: CASRMVAEGYTF

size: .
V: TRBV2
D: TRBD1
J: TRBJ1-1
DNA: TGTGCCAGCAGTCCCGACAGGGGGGGTGGCACTGAAGCTTTCTTT
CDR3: CASSPDRGGGTEAFF

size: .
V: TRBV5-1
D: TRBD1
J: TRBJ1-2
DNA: TGCGCCAGCAGGCGGGGACAGGGGGCGACTGGCGGCTACACCTTC
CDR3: CASRRGQGATGGYTF

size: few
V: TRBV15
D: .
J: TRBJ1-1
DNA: TGTGCCACCAGCAGCAACAGTAAGAACACTGAAGCTTTCTTT
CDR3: CATSSNSKNTEAFF

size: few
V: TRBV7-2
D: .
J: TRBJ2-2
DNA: TGTGCCAGCAGCTTAACAGGCATGACCGGGGAGCTGTTTTTT
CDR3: CASSLTGMTGELFF

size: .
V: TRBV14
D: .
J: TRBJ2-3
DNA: TGTGCCAGCAGCCAAGATGTCACTAGCTCAGATACGCAGTATTTT
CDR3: CASSQDVTSSDTQYF

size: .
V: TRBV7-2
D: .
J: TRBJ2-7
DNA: TGTGCCAGCAGCCTCGGACTTGTCGAGCAGTACTTC
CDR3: CASSLGLVEQYF

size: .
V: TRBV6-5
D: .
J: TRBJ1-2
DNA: TGTGCCAGCAGTCCCTCCGAGGCCGGGGGCTACACCTTC
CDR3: CASSPSEAGGYTF

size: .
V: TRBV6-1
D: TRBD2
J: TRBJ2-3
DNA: TGTGCCAGCGGGACTAGCGGGGCCACAGATACGCAGTATTTT
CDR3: CASGTSGATDTQYF

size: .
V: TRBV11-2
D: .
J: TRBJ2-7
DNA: TGTGCCAGCAGCTTACGAGGTTACGAGCAGTACTTC
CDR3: CASSLRGYEQYF

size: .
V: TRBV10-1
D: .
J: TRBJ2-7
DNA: TGCGCCTCCGCCCGGGATCCCTACGAGCAGTACTTC
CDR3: CASARDPYEQYF

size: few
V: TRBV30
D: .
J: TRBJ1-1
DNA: TGTGCCTGGAGTGTACTTAGGGGGGGGACTGAAGCTTTCTTT
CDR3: CAWSVLRGGTEAFF

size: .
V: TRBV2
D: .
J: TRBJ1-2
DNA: TGTGCCAGCATACCTGGGAGCGACTATGGCTACACCTTC
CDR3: CASIPGSDYGYTF

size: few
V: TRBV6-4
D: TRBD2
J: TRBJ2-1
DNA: TGTGCCAGCAGTGAGCAGCGGGAGGGCCGGTCCTACAATGAGCAGTTCTTC
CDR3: CASSEQREGRSYNEQFF

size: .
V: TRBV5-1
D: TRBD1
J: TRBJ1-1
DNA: TGCGCCAGCAGCTTTAGGGGCGGGACAGGGAATTTAGGTTTGAACACTGAAGCTTTCTTT
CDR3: CASSFRGGTGNLGLNTEAFF

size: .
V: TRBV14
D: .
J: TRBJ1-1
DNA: TGTGCCAGCAGCCAGAAGCTGAACACTGAAGCTTTCTTT
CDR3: CASSQKLNTEAFF

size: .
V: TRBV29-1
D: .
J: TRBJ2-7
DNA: TGCAGCGTTTGGGGGCAGGGGAGCCCCTACGAGCAGTACTTC
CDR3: CSVWGQGSPYEQYF

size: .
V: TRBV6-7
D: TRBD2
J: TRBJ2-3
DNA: TGTGCCAGCAGTTACTCGAGACTTTGGGCGGGGGGGCCAAGGGCAGATACGCAGTATTTT
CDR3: CASSYSRLWAGGPRADTQYF

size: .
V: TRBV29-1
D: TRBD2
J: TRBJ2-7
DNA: TGCAGCGTTGAAGTTACTAGCGGGGACGAGCAGTACTTC
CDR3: CSVEVTSGDEQYF

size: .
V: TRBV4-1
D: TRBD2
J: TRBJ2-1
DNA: TGCGCCAGCAGCCAACTGGGACTAGCTATGAATGAGCAGTTCTTC
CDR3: CASSQLGLAMNEQFF